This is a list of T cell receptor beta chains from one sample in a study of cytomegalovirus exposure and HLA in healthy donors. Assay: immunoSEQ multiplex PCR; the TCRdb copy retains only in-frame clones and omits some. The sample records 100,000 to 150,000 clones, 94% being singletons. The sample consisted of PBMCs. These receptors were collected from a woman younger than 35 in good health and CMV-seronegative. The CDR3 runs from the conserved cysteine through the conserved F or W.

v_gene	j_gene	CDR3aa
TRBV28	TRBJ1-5	CASSLTGYSNQPQHF
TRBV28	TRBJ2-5	CASSSGTPQETQYF
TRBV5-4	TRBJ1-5	CASSLGGTNSNQPQHF
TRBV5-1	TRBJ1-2	CASSLYRDKLYGYTF
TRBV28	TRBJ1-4	CASSLRQGGSEKLFF
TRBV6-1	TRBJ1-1	CASSHLGGDTEAFF
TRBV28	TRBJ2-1	CASRKESSYNEQFF
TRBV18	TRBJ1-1	CASSPQGTGTEAFF
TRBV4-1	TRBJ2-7	CASSQGPDRTYEQYF
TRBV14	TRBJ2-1	CASSQLGHGPNNEQFF
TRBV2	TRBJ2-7	CASRGGGTSYEQYF
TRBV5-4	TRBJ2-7	CASSQDGASGSYEQYF
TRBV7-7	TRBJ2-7	CASSLALAGEQYF
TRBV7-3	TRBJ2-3	CASSRGSGGRADTQYF
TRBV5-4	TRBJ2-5	CASSPGGTQETQYF
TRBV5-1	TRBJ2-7	CASSLNGVGYEQYF
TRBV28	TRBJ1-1	CASSSGGVNQPLNTEAFF
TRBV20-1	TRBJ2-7	CSAAGYEQYF
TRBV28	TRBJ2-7	CASSPVGLRSYEQYF
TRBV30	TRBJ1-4	CACQGVGNEKLFF
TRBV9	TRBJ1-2	CASSEDQGARGYTF
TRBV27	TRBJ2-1	CASSSSGGLYNEQFF
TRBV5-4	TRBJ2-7	CASSLESGNRYEQYF
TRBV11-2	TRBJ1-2	CASSSSRGDRAGYTF
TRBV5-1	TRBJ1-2	CASSLVLSGEPYGYTF
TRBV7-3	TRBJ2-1	CASSLGLAGNNEQFF
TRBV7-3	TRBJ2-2	CASSPGQATGELFF
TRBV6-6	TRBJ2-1	CASSYLVQSGNEQFF
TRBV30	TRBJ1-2	CAWSPPEGRGGYGYTF
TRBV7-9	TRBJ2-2	CASFIRLGQGTGGELFF
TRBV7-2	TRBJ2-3	CASSLERRGDTQYF
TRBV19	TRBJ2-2	CASRKRLAGSNTGELFF
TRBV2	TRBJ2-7	CASSEAAEQYF
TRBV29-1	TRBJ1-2	CSAAGGAEGYTF
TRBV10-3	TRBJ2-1	CAISDLTGYDEQFF
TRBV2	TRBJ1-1	CASSDEALRRGTEAFF